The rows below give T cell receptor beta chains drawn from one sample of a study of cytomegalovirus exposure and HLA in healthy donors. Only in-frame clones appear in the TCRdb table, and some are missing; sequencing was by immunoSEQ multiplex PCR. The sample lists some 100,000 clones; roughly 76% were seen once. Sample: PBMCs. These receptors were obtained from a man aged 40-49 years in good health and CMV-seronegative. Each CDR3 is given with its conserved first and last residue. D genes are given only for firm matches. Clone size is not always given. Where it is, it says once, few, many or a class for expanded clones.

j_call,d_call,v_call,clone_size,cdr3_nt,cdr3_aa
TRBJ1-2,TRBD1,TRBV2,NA,TGTGCCAGCAGTGATTCTTGGGGGACAGGGAAGTATGGCTACACCTTC,CASSDSWGTGKYGYTF
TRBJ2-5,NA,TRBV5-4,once,TGTGCCAGCAGCTTGGGGACAGAAGAAGAGACCCAGTACTTC,CASSLGTEEETQYF
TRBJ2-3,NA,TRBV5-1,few,TGCGCCAGCAGCTTGTATCAGGGTACAGATACGCAGTATTTT,CASSLYQGTDTQYF
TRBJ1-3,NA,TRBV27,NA,TGTGCCAGCAGTCCCACGGGCCAGGGCACCATATATTTT,CASSPTGQGTIYF
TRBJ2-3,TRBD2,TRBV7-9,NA,TGTGCCAGCAGCTTAGGACTAGCGGGGAGCACAGATACGCAGTATTTT,CASSLGLAGSTDTQYF
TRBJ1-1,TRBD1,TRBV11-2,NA,TGTGCCAGCAGCTACGGACAGGGCACTGAAGCTTTCTTT,CASSYGQGTEAFF
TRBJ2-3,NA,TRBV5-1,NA,TGCGCCAGCCATAAGGGGCGGCCTAGCACAGATACGCAGTATTTT,CASHKGRPSTDTQYF
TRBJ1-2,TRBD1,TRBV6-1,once,TGTGCCAGCAGTGATCTTACAGGGGGGAACTATGGCTACACCTTC,CASSDLTGGNYGYTF
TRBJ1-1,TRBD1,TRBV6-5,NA,TGTGCCAGCAGTCAACCTACAGGGGCAGGCCCTGAAGCTTTCTTT,CASSQPTGAGPEAFF
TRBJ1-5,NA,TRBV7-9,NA,TGTGCCAGCAGCTTAGGGTCAGGGTCGTTTCAGCCCCAGCATTTT,CASSLGSGSFQPQHF
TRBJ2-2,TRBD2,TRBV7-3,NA,TGTGCCAGCAGCTTGCGGCCAGCGGGGGTCCTCGGGGAGCTGTTTTTT,CASSLRPAGVLGELFF
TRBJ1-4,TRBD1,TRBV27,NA,TGTGCCAGCAATTTTCCTCAACAGGGGGGCGGTGAAAAACTGTTTTTT,CASNFPQQGGGEKLFF
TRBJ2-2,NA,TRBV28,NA,TGTGCCAGCAGGGAGACGGTGAACACCGGGGAGCTGTTTTTT,CASRETVNTGELFF
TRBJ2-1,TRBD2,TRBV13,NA,TGTGCCAGCAGCTTAGAGGCTAGCGGGGGGGCTTGGGAGCAGTTCTTC,CASSLEASGGAWEQFF
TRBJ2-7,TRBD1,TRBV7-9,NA,TGTTCCAGCAGTGGGGGACAGGGGCCATCTTCCTACGAGCAGTACTTC,CSSSGGQGPSSYEQYF
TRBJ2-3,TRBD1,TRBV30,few,TGTGCCTGGACCCGACAGGGGGGCACAAATACGCAGTATTTT,CAWTRQGGTNTQYF
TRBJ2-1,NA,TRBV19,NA,TGTGCCAGTAGTCCCCGCCCTGGAGGGGACCTATACAATGAGCAGTTCTTC,CASSPRPGGDLYNEQFF
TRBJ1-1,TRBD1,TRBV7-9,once,TGTGCCAGCAGTCAGAGACAGGGAATAATTACGGCTTTCTTT,CASSQRQGIITAFF
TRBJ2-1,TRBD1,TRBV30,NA,TGTGCCTGGAGCGTGGGACAGACCAATGAGCAGTTCTTC,CAWSVGQTNEQFF
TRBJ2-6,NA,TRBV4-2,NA,TGTGCCAGCAGCCAATTGGGGCAGGCCTCCGGTGGGGCCAACGTCCTGACTTTC,CASSQLGQASGGANVLTF
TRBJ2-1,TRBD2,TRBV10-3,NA,TGTGCCATCCGCGGGGTGAATAGCGGGGGGGCCACGGATGAGCAGTTCTTC,CAIRGVNSGGATDEQFF
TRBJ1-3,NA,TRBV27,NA,TGTGCCAGCAGTTTAACTAGCGCAAACACCATATATTTT,CASSLTSANTIYF
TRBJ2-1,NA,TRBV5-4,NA,TGTGCCAGCAGACCGTCCCGGGACTCCTACAATGAGCAGTTCTTC,CASRPSRDSYNEQFF
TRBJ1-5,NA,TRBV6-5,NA,TGTGCCAGCAGTTACGTAGTGAATCAGCCCCAGCATTTT,CASSYVVNQPQHF
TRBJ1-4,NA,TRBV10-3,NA,TGTGCCATCAGCCCCCGTCCAGATAATGAAAAACTGTTTTTT,CAISPRPDNEKLFF
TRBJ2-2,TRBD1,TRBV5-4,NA,TGTGCCAGCAGCTTGACAGGGGCACAAAAGGAGCTGTTTTTT,CASSLTGAQKELFF
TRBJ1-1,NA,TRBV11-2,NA,TGTGCCAGCAGCTTGCACAGGAGAAGCACTGAAGCTTTCTTT,CASSLHRRSTEAFF
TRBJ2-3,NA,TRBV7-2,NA,TGTGCCAGCAGCTTAGAAGGGGCTTTTAGCACAGATACGCAGTATTTT,CASSLEGAFSTDTQYF
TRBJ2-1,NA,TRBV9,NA,TGTGCCAGCAGCGTACAGGAACAGGGTTTCAATGAGCAGTTCTTC,CASSVQEQGFNEQFF
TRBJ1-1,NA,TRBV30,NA,TGTGCCTGGAGCAGGACAGAGAACACTGAAGCTTTCTTT,CAWSRTENTEAFF
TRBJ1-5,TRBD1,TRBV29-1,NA,TGCAGCGTTGCAGGACAGGGGGCAAGCAATCAGCCCCAGCATTTT,CSVAGQGASNQPQHF
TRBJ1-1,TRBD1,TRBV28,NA,TGTGCCAGCAGGTTGGCGGGACAGGGGTTCACTGAAGCTTTCTTT,CASRLAGQGFTEAFF
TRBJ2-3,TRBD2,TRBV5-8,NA,TGTGCCAGCAGCTTGTCACTAGCGGGGGGTCCAGATACGCAGTATTTT,CASSLSLAGGPDTQYF
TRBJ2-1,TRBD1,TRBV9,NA,TGTGCCAGCAGCGTAGCTACTCGGGGACAGGGGACCTACAATGAGCAGTTCTTC,CASSVATRGQGTYNEQFF
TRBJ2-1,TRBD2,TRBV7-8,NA,TGTGCCAGCAGCTTCCGAGCGGGATACAATGAGCAGTTCTTC,CASSFRAGYNEQFF
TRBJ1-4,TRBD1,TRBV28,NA,TGTGCCAGCAGTCGGGACAGGGTACGAGAAAAACTGTTTTTT,CASSRDRVREKLFF
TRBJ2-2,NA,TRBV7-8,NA,TGTGCCAGCAGCCCCCCACAGACCGGGGAGCTGTTTTTT,CASSPPQTGELFF
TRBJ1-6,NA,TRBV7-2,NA,TGTGCCAGCAGCCCCAGGGGTAATTCACCCCTCCACTTT,CASSPRGNSPLHF
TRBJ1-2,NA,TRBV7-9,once,TGTGCCAGCAGCTTAGACACAGGTTTAACCTATGGCTACACCTTC,CASSLDTGLTYGYTF
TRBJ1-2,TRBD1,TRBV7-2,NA,TGTGCCAGCAGCCGTAAGGGACAGGGGCTGGGTGGCTACACCTTC,CASSRKGQGLGGYTF
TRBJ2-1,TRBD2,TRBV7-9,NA,TGTGCCAGCAGCATTAGCGGGGGTTTGTCCAATGAGCAGTTCTTC,CASSISGGLSNEQFF
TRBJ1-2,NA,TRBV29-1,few,TGCAGCGTTGTCAGTAATATATATGGCTACACCTTC,CSVVSNIYGYTF
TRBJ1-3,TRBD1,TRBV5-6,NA,TGTGCCAGCAGCGGACTAAGGACAGGGAGTGGAAACACCATATATTTT,CASSGLRTGSGNTIYF
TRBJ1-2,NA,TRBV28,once,TGTGCCACCCGTGAGGGCAGCACCTATGGCTACACCTTC,CATREGSTYGYTF
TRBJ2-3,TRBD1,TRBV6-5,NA,TGTGCCAGCAGTTTGACAGGGGGCGCCCTAGATACGCAGTATTTT,CASSLTGGALDTQYF
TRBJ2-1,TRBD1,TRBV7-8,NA,TGTGCCAGCAGCACCAGGACAGGGAATTACAATGAGCAGTTCTTC,CASSTRTGNYNEQFF
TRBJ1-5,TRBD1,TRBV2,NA,TGTGCCAGCAGTCGACAGGGGATCGATCAGCCCCAGCATTTT,CASSRQGIDQPQHF
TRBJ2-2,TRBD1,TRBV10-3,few,TGTGCCATCAAGACTGGACAGGGCACCGGGGAGCTGTTTTTT,CAIKTGQGTGELFF
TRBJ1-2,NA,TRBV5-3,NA,TGTGCCAGAAGCTTGGAGGCGGACAGTGAAGCTAACTATGGCTACACCTTC,CARSLEADSEANYGYTF